A selection of T cell receptor beta chains follows, all from one sample in a study of shared clonotypes between healthy human individuals. Sequenced by immunoSEQ multiplex PCR; TCRdb stores in-frame clones only, minus some. Of around 2.5 million clones in the sample, 80% to 95% were seen once. Source material: naive CD4+ T cells from PBMCs. These receptors all come from a man younger than 35 in good health. Some clones in this sample may be carry-over from other donors' samples. Each CDR3 is given with its conserved first and last residue. D genes are given only for firm matches. Size is omitted from some rows. Given values are once, few, many or a class for expanded clones.

clone_size	v_call	d_call	j_call	cdr3_length	cdr3_aa	cdr3_nt
once	TRBV7-9	TRBD1	TRBJ1-2	14	CASSLGQGFYGYTF	TGTGCCAGCAGCCTGGGACAGGGGTTCTATGGCTACACCTTC
.	TRBV28	.	TRBJ2-1	15	CASSGGGRSYNEQFF	TGTGCCAGCAGCGGAGGCGGTCGGTCCTACAATGAGCAGTTCTTC
.	TRBV9	.	TRBJ2-2	14	CASSARSSPGELFF	TGTGCCAGCAGCGCCAGGTCCTCTCCCGGGGAGCTGTTTTTT
.	TRBV15	.	TRBJ2-7	13	CATRRGVTYEQYF	TGTGCCACCAGGAGGGGGGTAACCTACGAGCAGTACTTC
.	TRBV28	TRBD1	TRBJ2-7	14	CASRQQGSTYEQYF	TGTGCCAGCAGACAACAGGGGAGTACCTACGAGCAGTACTTC
.	TRBV20-1	.	TRBJ2-1	11	CSAKLYNEQFF	TGCAGTGCTAAACTATACAATGAGCAGTTCTTC
.	TRBV6-6	.	TRBJ1-1	13	CASSSPVNTEAFF	TGTGCCAGCAGTTCCCCCGTGAACACTGAAGCTTTCTTT
few	TRBV7-2	TRBD1	TRBJ2-7	12	CASSPQGVGQYF	TGTGCCAGCAGCCCTCAGGGGGTTGGGCAGTACTTC
.	TRBV7-3	TRBD1	TRBJ2-7	14	CASSPQTGGGEQYF	TGTGCCAGCAGCCCCCAGACAGGGGGCGGGGAGCAGTACTTC
.	TRBV5-1	.	TRBJ2-3	11	CASSFVDTQYF	TGCGCCAGCAGCTTCGTAGATACGCAGTATTTT
.	TRBV5-1	.	TRBJ1-2	16	CASSLGSWAGDYGYTF	TGCGCCAGCAGCTTGGGGAGCTGGGCGGGCGACTATGGCTACACCTTC
.	TRBV5-1	.	TRBJ1-1	14	CASSSMAPSGEAFF	TGCGCCAGCAGTTCTATGGCCCCTTCAGGTGAAGCTTTCTTT
.	TRBV7-3	.	TRBJ2-3	13	CASSLTITDTQYF	TGTGCCAGCAGCTTAACGATAACAGATACGCAGTATTTT
.	TRBV7-9	.	TRBJ1-1	14	CASSLNQGNTEAFF	TGTGCCAGCAGCTTAAATCAGGGGAACACTGAAGCTTTCTTT
.	TRBV12-5	TRBD1	TRBJ1-2	14	CASGLGLPGGGYTF	TGTGCTAGTGGTTTGGGACTTCCAGGGGGTGGCTACACCTTC
once	TRBV5-1	.	TRBJ1-1	11	CASSGQGEAFF	TGCGCCAGCAGCGGTCAGGGTGAAGCTTTCTTT
.	TRBV2	.	TRBJ2-7	14	CAGTRGLTVYEQYF	TGTGCAGGCACCCGGGGACTGACTGTATACGAGCAGTACTTC
.	TRBV30	.	TRBJ1-4	12	CAWSGLGEKLFF	TGTGCCTGGTCTGGCTTGGGTGAAAAACTGTTTTTT
.	TRBV7-3	.	TRBJ2-1	13	CASSSGRRAFQVF	TGTGCCAGCAGCTCGGGACGAAGGGCTTTTCAGGTCTTC
.	TRBV30	TRBD2	TRBJ2-1	17	CAWSVLTGLAGFDEQFF	TGTGCCTGGAGTGTACTCACGGGACTAGCGGGATTTGATGAGCAGTTCTTC
.	TRBV5-4	TRBD1	TRBJ1-4	14	CASSPTGGDEKLFF	TGTGCCAGCAGCCCGACAGGGGGAGATGAAAAACTGTTTTTT
.	TRBV18	TRBD1	TRBJ1-4	19	CASSPRSPGQGAVNEKLFF	TGTGCCAGCTCACCGCGATCTCCGGGACAGGGGGCAGTTAATGAAAAACTGTTTTTT
.	TRBV28	TRBD1	TRBJ1-2	14	CASSPETGGRGYTF	TGTGCCAGCAGTCCTGAGACAGGGGGTAGGGGCTACACCTTC
.	TRBV28	TRBD1	TRBJ2-7	15	CASSLRTGGVSEQYF	TGTGCCAGCAGTCTCCGGACAGGGGGCGTTTCCGAGCAGTACTTC
.	TRBV27	.	TRBJ1-1	13	CASSLKGNTEAFF	TGTGCCAGCAGTTTAAAGGGTAACACTGAAGCTTTCTTT
.	TRBV7-2	TRBD2	TRBJ2-1	15	CASSDTSGRDNEQFF	TGTGCCAGCAGCGATACTAGCGGGAGGGACAATGAGCAGTTCTTC
.	TRBV30	.	TRBJ2-2	16	CAWSNPRQAYTGELFF	TGTGCCTGGAGTAACCCACGGCAGGCCTACACCGGGGAGCTGTTTTTT
.	TRBV6-1	.	TRBJ1-1	14	CASRPELALISAFF	TGTGCCAGCAGACCAGAGCTGGCTTTAATCTCAGCTTTCTTT
once	TRBV10-3	TRBD1	TRBJ2-7	16	CAISEQDRGQTYEQYF	TGTGCCATCAGTGAACAAGACAGGGGGCAAACCTACGAGCAGTACTTC
.	TRBV6-1	.	TRBJ2-5	12	CASSDRGKTQYF	TGTGCCAGCAGTGACCGGGGGAAGACCCAGTACTTC
.	TRBV5-4	TRBD2	TRBJ2-7	15	CASRASGSGSYEQYF	TGTGCCAGCAGAGCTTCGGGAAGCGGGAGTTACGAGCAGTACTTC
.	TRBV19	TRBD1	TRBJ2-5	16	CASSFPSGTGDIAQYF	TGTGCCAGTAGTTTCCCCTCCGGGACAGGGGATATTGCCCAGTACTTC
.	TRBV7-9	.	TRBJ1-2	12	CASSPPTYGYTF	TGTGCCAGCAGCCCGCCGACCTATGGCTACACCTTC
once	TRBV19	TRBD2	TRBJ2-7	14	CASSNLAGTWEQYF	TGTGCCAGTAGTAACCTAGCGGGGACCTGGGAGCAGTACTTC
.	TRBV7-8	.	TRBJ2-1	16	CASSLAETGWFSEQFF	TGTGCCAGCAGCTTAGCGGAAACAGGCTGGTTTAGTGAGCAGTTCTTC
.	TRBV5-5	.	TRBJ2-5	13	CASTLIVTETQYF	TGTGCCAGCACCTTAATAGTTACGGAGACCCAGTACTTC
.	TRBV27	.	TRBJ1-1	17	CASSLFVDGRGFTEAFF	TGTGCCAGCAGTTTATTTGTGGACGGAAGGGGGTTCACTGAAGCTTTCTTT
.	TRBV4-1	.	TRBJ1-2	14	CASSQTGLSGGYTF	TGCGCCAGCAGCCAGACGGGCCTTTCTGGAGGCTACACCTTC
.	TRBV28	.	TRBJ1-1	15	CASSARGAMGTEAFF	TGTGCCAGCAGCGCAAGGGGGGCAATGGGCACTGAAGCTTTCTTT
few	TRBV18	.	TRBJ1-1	13	CASSPQANTEAFF	TGTGCCAGCTCACCACAGGCGAACACTGAAGCTTTCTTT
few	TRBV19	.	TRBJ1-1	15	CASSTQWGPDTEAFF	TGTGCCAGTAGTACACAGTGGGGACCGGACACTGAAGCTTTCTTT
.	TRBV7-4	.	TRBJ1-1	15	CASSWARGLNTEAFF	TGTGCCAGCAGCTGGGCCAGGGGCCTGAACACTGAAGCTTTCTTT
.	TRBV11-2	TRBD1	TRBJ1-1	15	CASSLGTGRNTEAFF	TGTGCCAGCAGCTTAGGGACAGGGAGGAACACTGAAGCTTTCTTT
.	TRBV5-1	TRBD1	TRBJ1-4	13	CASSLAGGEKLFF	TGCGCCAGCAGCTTGGCAGGGGGGGAAAAACTGTTTTTT
.	TRBV19	.	TRBJ2-7	13	CASSRQPSYEQYF	TGTGCCAGTAGCAGACAGCCCTCCTACGAGCAGTACTTC
.	TRBV7-8	.	TRBJ2-3	16	CASSRSDARPADTQYF	TGTGCCAGCAGCAGATCGGACGCACGGCCGGCAGATACGCAGTATTTT
.	TRBV10-1	.	TRBJ1-3	15	CASSHTESSGNTIYF	TGCGCCAGCAGCCACACAGAGAGCTCTGGAAACACCATATATTTT
.	TRBV4-1	.	TRBJ1-6	15	CASSLIGTKNSPLHF	TGCGCCAGCAGCTTGATAGGGACGAAAAATTCACCCCTCCACTTT
.	TRBV6-1	.	TRBJ2-1	13	CASSEEGGLKQFF	TGTGCCAGCAGTGAAGAGGGGGGGCTTAAGCAGTTCTTC
.	TRBV28	TRBD1	TRBJ2-7	13	CASTDRESYEQYF	TGTGCCAGCACTGACAGGGAATCCTACGAGCAGTACTTC